These 20 T cell receptor beta chains came from one sample sequenced in a study of T cell repertoires in ileal Crohn's disease. Measured with immunoSEQ multiplex PCR; TCRdb has only the in-frame clones, and not every one. The sample records about 6,500 clones, 60% to 75% being singletons. Source material: ileal tissue. All receptors come from an adult with Crohn's disease.

The V gene is TRBV27, the J gene TRBJ2-1, with D possibly being TRBD1 (5 bases). Germline V gene lookup returns CDR1 MNHEY and CDR2 SMNVEV (reference sequence). Trimming cost V 1 base and J 9 bases, with 13 bases left between them. The CDR3 is 14 residues long. This CDR3 is CASSLYPPQGEQFF. Written as DNA, the CDR3 is TGTGCCAGCAGTTTATACCCCCCCCAGGGTGAGCAGTTCTTC.

This rearrangement joins TRBV28 to TRBJ1-2; the D gene is possibly TRBD1 (6 bases). This CDR3 is built from 14 residues. Germline CDR1 reads MDHEN; CDR2 reads SYDVKM. V was cut by 5 bases and J by 3 bases, with 13 bases left in between. The CDR3 is CASSRRQDHYGYTF. The CDR3 DNA follows: TGTGCCAGCAGTCGCCGACAGGATCACTATGGCTACACCTTC.

The chain joins TRBV29-1 to TRBJ1-5, with TRBD1 matching over 7 bases. V was clipped by 6 bases and J by 4 bases; unmatched bases: 6. The V gene's germline CDR1 is SQVTM and CDR2 ANQGSEA. The CDR3 totals 13 residues. The CDR3 bases are TGCAGCGTCGTCACAGGGGCTAATCAGCCCCAGCATTTT. This encodes CSVVTGANQPQHF.

The genes are TRBV30 and TRBJ1-2; 10 positions match TRBD1. The germline V gene encodes CDR1 GTSNPN and CDR2 SVGIG (reference sequence). The CDR3 loop spans 13 amino acids. V shed 5 bases and J 0 bases; nucleotides not matched to a gene: 0. For the CDR3, the DNA is TGTGCCTGGGGGACAGGGGCTAACTATGGCTACACCTTC. Translation gives CAWGTGANYGYTF.

This clone showed up just a few times. The chain couples TRBV5-1 to TRBJ2-7, with 8 positions matching TRBD2. V dropped 4 bases and J dropped 9; count of bases not matched to a gene: 9. Germline CDR1 and CDR2: SGHRS and YFSETQ. The CDR3 sequence is 13 residues long. CDR3 amino acids: CASSPMAGGGQYF. CDR3 DNA: TGCGCCAGCAGCCCGATGGCGGGGGGTGGGCAGTACTTC.

The chain carries TRBV29-1 and TRBJ1-1; 8 bases line up with TRBD1. The CDR3 is made up of 13 amino acids. The V gene's germline CDR1 is SQVTM and CDR2 ANQGSEA. Trimming took 7 bases from V and 5 from J; bases not matched to a gene: 9. The DNA of the CDR3 is TGCAGCGCCGTTGGACAGGGCGGAACTGAAGCTTTCTTT. It translates to CSAVGQGGTEAFF. The full variable domain, its missing parts supplied by reference TRBV29-1 and TRBJ1-1, is SAVISQKPSRDICQRGTSLTIQCQVDSQVTMMFWYRQQPGQSLTLIATANQGSEATYESGFVIDKFPISRPNLTFSTLTVSNMSPEDSSIYLCSAVGQGGTEAFFGQGTRLTVV.

The chain recombines TRBV5-6 with TRBJ2-7, with 7 bases aligning to TRBD1. V was pared by 2 bases and J by 5 bases, with 7 bases of the junction left unmatched. Germline lookup yields CDR1 SGHDT and CDR2 YYEEEE. The CDR3 extends over 14 amino acids. The CDR3 is CASSFSGTVHEQYF. CDR3 bases: TGTGCCAGCAGCTTCTCCGGGACAGTCCACGAGCAGTACTTC. The complete variable domain, with remaining parts taken from reference TRBV5-6 and TRBJ2-7, reads DAGVTQSPTHLIKTRGQQVTLRCSPKSGHDTVSWYQQALGQGPQFIFQYYEEEERQRGNFPDRFSGHQFPNYSSELNVNALLLGDSALYLCASSFSGTVHEQYFGPGTRLTVT.

The chain is built from TRBV29-1 and TRBJ1-1; the D gene is possibly TRBD1 (5 bases). This CDR3 is built from 13 residues. V was shortened by 7 bases and J by 3 bases, with 15 bases between the two germline ends. From germline, CDR1 is SQVTM and CDR2 ANQGSEA. CDR3 DNA sequence: TGCAGCGCATCATCCGGGGGGGACACTGAAGCTTTCTTT. The encoded protein is CSASSGGDTEAFF.

By share of the sample, this clone is medium-sized (0.01 to 0.1%). The rearrangement uses TRBV27 and TRBJ1-1, with D tentatively TRBD1 (5 bases). The V and J ends lost 4 bases and 5 bases respectively, with 14 bases between them. The CDR3 is 14 amino acids. Germline V gives CDR1 MNHEY, CDR2 SMNVEV (reference sequence). The CDR3 loop reads CASSYTGGMTEAFF. In DNA, the CDR3 is TGTGCCAGCAGTTACACGGGGGGTATGACTGAAGCTTTCTTT.

This clone showed up just a few times. V and J are TRBV27 and TRBJ1-4; a possible D gene is TRBD1 (5 bases). Germline lookup yields CDR1 MNHEY and CDR2 SMNVEV (reference sequence). Deletions cut 0 bases from V and 6 bases from J, with 11 bases between. The CDR3 totals 15 residues. In DNA form, the CDR3 reads TGTGCCAGCAGTTTATCGGGGCCAAACCATGAAAAACTGTTTTTT. This sequence encodes CASSLSGPNHEKLFF.

The rearrangement joins TRBV7-9 to TRBJ1-2, with no clear D. Germline V gives CDR1 SEHNR, CDR2 FQNEAQ (reference sequence). The CDR3 has 16 amino acids. The V and J ends lost 3 bases and 8 bases respectively, with 22 bases between them. The CDR3 sequence is CASSFIPPTALRGYTF. DNA for the CDR3: TGTGCCAGCAGCTTTATTCCACCGACCGCGTTGAGGGGCTACACCTTC.

This rearrangement joins TRBV5-6 to TRBJ2-5; 7 nucleotides match TRBD1. The V and J ends lost 4 bases and 2 bases, in that order; junction bases with no gene match: 17. Germline V CDR1 and CDR2: SGHDT, YYEEEE. The CDR3 has 18 amino acids. The DNA of the CDR3 is TGTGCCAGCAGCCTAAGGGGCTACAGGGGTGGGGCTCAAGAGACCCAGTACTTC. Encoded protein: CASSLRGYRGGAQETQYF.

V gene TRBV4-1 combines with J gene TRBJ2-7, with 11 bases aligning to TRBD2. V gave up 1 base and J gave up 3 bases; unmatched junction bases: 8. There are 17 residues in the CDR3. CDR1 is MGHRA, CDR2 YSYEKL, per germline. CDR3 coding DNA: TGCGCCAGCAGCCAAGGGCTAGCGGGGGGAACGATCTACGAGCAGTACTTC. Translated, it gives CASSQGLAGGTIYEQYF.

The chain uses TRBV5-1 and TRBJ2-1; TRBD2 matches at 16 bases. Germline V lookup: CDR1 SGHRS, CDR2 YFSETQ. J gave up 5 bases and V 4 bases, and 3 bases lay outside the gene matches. The CDR3 runs 16 residues. The CDR3 sequence: CASSPGLAGGNNEQFF. CDR3 bases: TGCGCCAGCAGCCCGGGACTAGCGGGGGGGAACAATGAGCAGTTCTTC.

This chain connects TRBV15 to TRBJ2-7, with a weak D call TRBD2 (6 bases). V was cut by 5 bases and J by 2 bases, with 22 bases left in between. The CDR3 extends over 17 amino acids. Germline V gene data show CDR1 as LNHNV and CDR2 as YYDKDF (reference sequence). This chain's CDR3 is CATSSNPRRGLPYEQYF. CDR3 DNA sequence: TGTGCCACCAGCTCCAACCCCCGCCGGGGACTCCCCTACGAGCAGTACTTC.

The V and J genes are TRBV4-3 and TRBJ1-2; weak D call: TRBD1 (5 bases). The CDR3 runs 19 residues. Germline lookup yields CDR1 LGHNA and CDR2 YSLEER. V lost 4 bases, J lost 6 bases, and 30 bases lay in between. CDR3 amino acids: CASSPRGTQFSGPTNGYTF. In DNA form, the CDR3 reads TGCGCCAGCAGCCCGCGGGGGACCCAGTTCAGTGGACCGACTAATGGCTACACCTTC.

This chain connects TRBV7-8 to TRBJ2-1; D is perhaps TRBD2 (5 bases). V was trimmed by 5 bases and J by 0 bases, leaving 8 bases between them. Germline loops: CDR1 SGHVS, CDR2 FQNEAQ. The CDR3 is made up of 14 amino acids. CDR3 region: CASSKRSSYNEQFF. The DNA of the CDR3 is TGTGCCAGCAGCAAGCGGAGCTCCTACAATGAGCAGTTCTTC.

This clone is deemed medium-sized (0.01 to 0.1%). V and J are TRBV27 and TRBJ2-1; no clear D. V shed 8 bases and J shed 3 bases, with 11 bases lying between them. The CDR3 extends over 13 amino acids. Germline V gene lookup returns CDR1 MNHEY and CDR2 SMNVEV (reference sequence). The CDR3 bases are TGTGCCAGCTCAGAATCCCTCTACAATGAGCAGTTCTTC. It encodes CASSESLYNEQFF.

The chain has TRBV10-1 and TRBJ2-7; TRBD1 aligns across 7 bases. CDR3 length: 14 residues. The V segment lost 5 bases and the J segment 2 bases; nucleotides outside the gene matches: 6. In germline, CDR1 is WNHNN, CDR2 SYGVQD (reference sequence). CDR3 DNA: TGCGCCAGCAGTAGGGACAGCGCTACCTACGAGCAGTACTTC. It is translated as CASSRDSATYEQYF.

The chain carries TRBV4-1 and TRBJ2-2; 12 nucleotides line up with TRBD2. Trimming removed 5 bases from V and 3 bases from J; junction bases left unmatched: 4. There are 16 residues in the CDR3. Germline V gene sequence: CDR1 MGHRA, CDR2 YSYEKL. The CDR3 protein is CASSVRTSGDTGELFF. Written as DNA, the CDR3 is TGCGCCAGCAGCGTCCGGACTAGCGGGGACACCGGGGAGCTGTTTTTT.